Here is one T cell receptor beta chain with its context. This may arise from a read error, as a much more abundant clone is one base away. Other DNA sequences in this sample translate to the same CDR3. The record originates from a study of metastatic and nonmetastatic thyroid tumors. Study at large: A comparison of repertoires was made across blood and tumor or nodule tissue from malignant and benign thyroid patients.

The CDR3 covers 15 residues. Germline V gene lookup returns CDR1 GTSNPN and CDR2 SVGIG (reference sequence). No patient had received any treatment before thyroid surgery. TCRdb ran MiXCR on the PCR reads. The sample holds about 92,000 clones, around 14% seen once. This receptor was taken from a female donor with papillary thyroid cancer or a benign thyroid nodule (not recorded which). Some clones in this sample may be carry-over from other donors' samples. The genes are TRBV30 and TRBJ2-2; D not resolved. Sequenced: blood. CDR3: CAWRGGPANTGELFF. CDR3 sequence (DNA): TGTGCCTGGAGGGGTGGGCCCGCGAACACCGGTGAGCTGTTTTTT.